These 21 T cell receptor beta chains share one sample of origin, sequenced in a study of blood T cell repertoires in COVID-19. Assay used: immunoSEQ multiplex PCR; TCRdb lists only in-frame clones, some missing. The repertoire holds some 200,000 clones, with around 84% as singletons. The sample was peripheral blood. The receptors originated from a human donor in a cohort sampled during active COVID-19.

This chain connects TRBV6-5 to TRBJ1-2; 7 nucleotides line up with TRBD1. V was clipped by 6 bases and J by 6 bases; unmatched bases: 7. Germline lookup yields CDR1 MNHEY and CDR2 SVGAGI. The CDR3 covers 13 residues. CDR3 DNA sequence: TGTGCCAGCAGCCCAGGGGGGATTAATGGCTACACCTTC. This gives the protein CASSPGGINGYTF.

Remarks on this clone: A junction end diverges from the germline sequence, so it may reflect a read error. The chain links TRBV18 to TRBJ2-5; TRBD1 might be the D (6 bases). This CDR3 has 14 residues. The germline gives CDR1 KGHSH, CDR2 LQKENI. The CDR3 loop is CASSPGQISEAQYF. Here the CDR3 DNA reads TGTGCCAGCTCACCGGGACAAATATCAGAGGCCCAGTACTTC.

The CDR3 nucleotides are TGCGCCAGCAGCTTTTGGGAGGGTCACACTGAAGCTTTCTTT. Amino acid sequence: CASSFWEGHTEAFF. The chain uses TRBV5-1 and TRBJ1-1, with D hard to call. Trimming took 2 bases from V and 3 from J, leaving 11 bases between them. The germline gives CDR1 SGHRS, CDR2 YFSETQ. The CDR3 loop spans 14 amino acids.

The rearrangement joins TRBV6-2 or TRBV6-3 to TRBJ2-2; D perhaps matches TRBD2 (5 bases). Per the germline V gene, CDR1 is MNHEY and CDR2 is SVGEGT. Trimming shortened V by 6 bases and J by 0 bases, and 8 bases separated the two germline ends. The CDR3 is 14 residues long. This chain's CDR3 is CASSPLANTGELFF. CDR3 nucleotides: TGTGCCAGCAGCCCACTAGCGAACACCGGGGAGCTGTTTTTT.

This clone came up once. J is TRBJ1-1 and V is TRBV29-1; no firm D call. Germline V gene data show CDR1 as SQVTM and CDR2 as ANQGSEA. Deletions cut 7 bases from V and 0 bases from J, with 15 bases between. This CDR3 is built from 14 residues. In nucleotides, the CDR3 is TGCAGCGCCGTAGGACTGAACATGAACACTGAAGCTTTCTTT. It yields the protein CSAVGLNMNTEAFF.

This clone appeared a single time. The chain employs TRBV7-2 and TRBJ2-1, with 9 bases identical to TRBD2. The CDR3 has 16 residues. Unmatched junction bases numbered 4, after V lost 3 bases and J lost 1 base. Germline V gene data show CDR1 as SGHTA and CDR2 as FQGNSA. In DNA, the CDR3 is TGTGCCAGCAGCTTGGGACTAGCTTCGTCCTACAATGAGCAGTTCTTC. Translation gives CASSLGLASSYNEQFF.

A single count supports this clone. The chain carries TRBV7-2 and TRBJ2-3, with a possible D match to TRBD2 (5 bases). CDR3 length: 15 residues. V gave up 2 bases and J gave up 2 bases, with 11 bases separating them. CDR1 SGHTA and CDR2 FQGNSA come from the germline V gene. CDR3 in amino acids: CASSLTGVTTDTQYF. The CDR3 nucleotides are TGTGCCAGCAGCTTAACCGGGGTCACCACAGATACGCAGTATTTT.

A few counts support this clone. This chain joins TRBV19 and TRBJ2-7; TRBD2 matches 9 bases. V trimming: 4 bases; J trimming: 3 bases; junction bases outside the gene matches: 4. The CDR3 is 14 residues long. Looked up from germline, CDR1 is LNHDA and CDR2 is SQIVND (reference sequence). Here the CDR3 reads CASSNRGRDYEQYF. The CDR3 DNA follows: TGTGCCAGTAGTAATCGCGGGAGGGACTACGAGCAGTACTTC.

The chain joins TRBV19 to TRBJ2-1; 7 bases match TRBD2. The CDR3 is 16 residues long. V was pared by 2 bases and J by 4 bases, with 8 bases of the junction left unmatched. In germline, CDR1 is LNHDA, CDR2 SQIVND (reference sequence). CDR3 residues: CASSIFAGENYNEQFF. CDR3 nucleotide sequence: TGTGCCAGTAGTATATTTGCGGGAGAGAATTACAATGAGCAGTTCTTC. Full variable domain (rest looked up from reference TRBV19 and TRBJ2-1): DGGITQSPKYLFRKEGQNVTLSCEQNLNHDAMYWYRQDPGQGLRLIYYSQIVNDFQKGDIAEGYSVSREKKESFPLTVTSAQKNPTAFYLCASSIFAGENYNEQFFGPGTRLTVL.

A single count supports this clone. The genes are TRBV28 and TRBJ1-1, with D possibly matching TRBD1 (5 bases). V was shortened by 6 bases and J by 4 bases, with 15 bases between the two germline ends. Germline assignment: CDR1 MDHEN and CDR2 SYDVKM. This CDR3 contains 14 residues. CDR3 residues: CASSQYVGGTEAFF. The DNA of the CDR3 is TGTGCCAGCAGCCAGTATGTGGGGGGCACTGAAGCTTTCTTT. The full variable domain, with the rest looked up from reference TRBV28 and TRBJ1-1, is DVKVTQSSRYLVKRTGEKVFLECVQDMDHENMFWYRQDPGLGLRLIYFSYDVKMKEKGDIPEGYSVSREKKERFSLILESASTNQTSMYLCASSQYVGGTEAFFGQGTRLTVV.

This chain uses TRBV24-1 with TRBJ2-3, with TRBD1 identical over 9 bases. Germline CDR1 is KGHDR and CDR2 is SFDVKD. CDR3 length: 17 residues. Germline trimming cut 4 bases from V and 5 bases from J; bases unmatched to any gene: 12. CDR3 in DNA: TGTGCCACCAGTGAATTCAAACAGGGGGCCGGGGGAGATACGCAGTATTTT. Translation gives CATSEFKQGAGGDTQYF.

This rearrangement joins TRBV28 to TRBJ2-7; 9 bases are shared with TRBD2. V was pared by 1 base and J by 6 bases, with 10 bases of the junction left unmatched. This CDR3 comprises 16 residues. Germline CDR1 is MDHEN and CDR2 is SYDVKM. CDR3 sequence: CASSLSDSGRRREQYF. The CDR3 coding sequence is TGTGCCAGCAGTTTATCAGATAGCGGGAGACGTCGCGAGCAGTACTTC.

The chain links TRBV6-6 to TRBJ1-3; no clear D. Per germline, CDR1 MNHNY and CDR2 SVGAGI (reference sequence). This CDR3 spans 14 amino acids. The ends were cut back, 10 bases at V and 0 bases at J, with 13 bases in the middle. Written as DNA, the CDR3 is TGTGCCACTGCCGCAGCTAGCTCTGGAAACACCATATATTTT. Its translation: CATAAASSGNTIYF.

About this clone: One end of the junction is discordant with germline, which a read error may explain. The genes are TRBV29-1 and TRBJ1-2; perhaps TRBD1 as D (5 bases). The CDR3 extends over 13 amino acids. CDR1 and CDR2 (germline): SQVTM, ANQGSEA. CDR3 region: CSVEVQGHYGYTF. As DNA, the CDR3 is TGCAGCGTCGAAGTCCAGGGTCACTATGGCTACACCTTC.

CDR3: CASSVGQGNYEQYF. The DNA of the CDR3 is TGTGCCAGTAGTGTGGGACAGGGGAATTACGAGCAGTACTTC. The V gene is TRBV19, the J gene TRBJ2-7, with 10 bases fitting TRBD1. There are 14 residues in the CDR3. The germline gives CDR1 LNHDA, CDR2 SQIVND (reference sequence). J gave up 4 bases and V 5 bases, and 5 bases lay outside the gene matches. The full variable domain, with the rest looked up from reference TRBV19 and TRBJ2-7, is DGGITQSPKYLFRKEGQNVTLSCEQNLNHDAMYWYRQDPGQGLRLIYYSQIVNDFQKGDIAEGYSVSREKKESFPLTVTSAQKNPTAFYLCASSVGQGNYEQYFGPGTRLTVT.

The chain employs TRBV7-8 and TRBJ2-1; 7 bases fit TRBD2. Germline loops: CDR1 SGHVS, CDR2 FQNEAQ. V dropped 3 bases and J dropped 2; count of bases not matched to a gene: 4. The CDR3 is 15 amino acids. CDR3 amino acids: CASSFRGVPYNEQFF. Written as DNA, the CDR3 is TGTGCCAGCAGCTTCCGGGGGGTGCCCTACAATGAGCAGTTCTTC.

This clone showed up just a few times. The genes are TRBV2 and TRBJ2-1; TRBD2 matches at 12 bases. The V gene's germline CDR1 is SNHLY and CDR2 FYNNEI. The V gene end was trimmed by 1 base and the J gene end by 7 bases; junction bases not matched to a gene: 2. The CDR3 is 15 amino acids. In DNA form, the CDR3 reads TGTGCCAGCAGTGAAGGGACTAGCGGGACGAATGAGCAGTTCTTC. Encoded protein: CASSEGTSGTNEQFF.

This rearrangement joins TRBV15 to TRBJ2-2; 7 bases fit TRBD1. Trimming cost V 1 base and J 4 bases; bases outside gene matches: 6. The germline V gene encodes CDR1 LNHNV and CDR2 YYDKDF (reference sequence). This CDR3 has 16 residues. The CDR3 DNA follows: TGTGCCACCAGCAGAGTCAGGACAGGCACCACCGGGGAGCTGTTTTTT. Amino acid sequence: CATSRVRTGTTGELFF.

The V and J genes are TRBV5-1 and TRBJ2-2; 11 positions match TRBD2. Germline trimming cut 5 bases from V and 5 bases from J; bases unmatched to any gene: 11. Per the germline V gene, CDR1 is SGHRS and CDR2 is YFSETQ. The CDR3 extends over 17 amino acids. The CDR3 here is CASSRLAGGSGTGELFF. The CDR3, as DNA: TGCGCCAGCAGTCGGCTAGCGGGAGGATCGGGGACCGGGGAGCTGTTTTTT.

This chain joins TRBV20-1 and TRBJ1-1, with unresolved D. Trimming stripped 7 bases from V and 11 bases from J, with 17 bases between. Germline-derived CDR1 and CDR2 are DFQATT and SNEGSKA (reference sequence). The CDR3 totals 11 residues. The CDR3 DNA reads TGCAGTGTTGCCGACGGCGGAGCGGCTTTCTTT. Its translation is CSVADGGAAFF.

The chain has TRBV27 and TRBJ2-2; 15 bases are shared with TRBD2. The CDR3 contains 16 residues. Germline V gives CDR1 MNHEY, CDR2 SMNVEV (reference sequence). V dropped 6 bases and J dropped 6; count of bases not matched to a gene: 5. CDR3 in DNA: TGTGCCAGCAGCCTAAGGACTAGCGGGAGGGCCGGGGAGCTGTTTTTT. Residues: CASSLRTSGRAGELFF.